This T cell receptor beta chain is from a study of cytomegalovirus exposure and HLA in healthy donors. PCR used 60 Vbeta primers and 13 Jbeta primers. Sequencing was performed with immunoSEQ multiplex PCR; in TCRdb, only in-frame clones are kept and a portion is missing. The sample has about 59,000 clones, around 92% seen once. Study conclusions and caveats: V- and J-gene trimming of TCR beta was linked (in a later analysis) to a missense DCLRE1C variant. Presence/absence analyses rested on an assumption that sequencing depth was roughly uniform across donors.

This clone was observed a few times. Its target is not known. The sequenced sample was PBMCs. The sequence came from a man younger than 40 in good health and CMV-seropositive.

The CDR3 coding sequence is TGTGCCAGCAGCTTAGTCGGCTACGAGCAGTACTTC. Protein sequence: CASSLVGYEQYF. The chain joins TRBV11-2 to TRBJ2-7; D is ambiguous. V was pared by 1 base and J by 3 bases, with 4 bases between. This CDR3 is built from 12 residues. The germline CDR1 and CDR2 sequences are SGHAT and FQNNGV. Looking up the rest from reference TRBV11-2 and TRBJ2-7 gives the full variable domain: EAGVAQSPRYKIIEKRQSVAFWCNPISGHATLYWYQQILGQGPKLLIQFQNNGVVDDSQLPKDRFSAERLKGVDSTLKIQPAKLEDSAVYLCASSLVGYEQYFGPGTRLTVT.